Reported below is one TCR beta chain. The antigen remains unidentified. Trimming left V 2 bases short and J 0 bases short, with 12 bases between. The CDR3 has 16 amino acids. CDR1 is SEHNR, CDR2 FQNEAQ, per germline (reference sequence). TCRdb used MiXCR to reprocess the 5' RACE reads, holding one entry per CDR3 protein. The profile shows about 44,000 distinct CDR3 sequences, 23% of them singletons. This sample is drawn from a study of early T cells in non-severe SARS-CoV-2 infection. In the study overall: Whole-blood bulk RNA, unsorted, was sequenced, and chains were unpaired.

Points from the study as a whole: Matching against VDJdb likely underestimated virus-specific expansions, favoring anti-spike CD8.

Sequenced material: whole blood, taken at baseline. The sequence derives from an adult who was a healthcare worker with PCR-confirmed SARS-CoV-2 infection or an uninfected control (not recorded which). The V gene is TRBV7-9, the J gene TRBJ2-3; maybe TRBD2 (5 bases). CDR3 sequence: CASSLSRGISTDTQYF. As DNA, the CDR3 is TGTGCCAGCAGCTTATCCAGAGGGATAAGCACAGATACGCAGTATTTT.